The 25 T cell receptor beta chains listed next were all sequenced from one sample in a study of shared clonotypes between healthy human individuals. Produced via immunoSEQ multiplex PCR; TCRdb's table is partial and in-frame only. The table lists roughly 380,000 clones, around 96% of them singletons. The sequenced sample consisted of memory CD8+ T cells sorted from blood. Documented subset: CD45RO+ cells pooled with CCR7-negative TemRA cells. These receptors all come from a man aged 30 to 39 in good health.

This clone was detected only once. V usage is TRBV5-1 and J usage is TRBJ2-1; TRBD2 matches 7 bases. There are 19 residues in the CDR3. CDR1 is SGHRS, CDR2 YFSETQ, per germline. The trim removed 0 bases at V and 3 bases at J, leaving 15 bases unmatched. In nucleotides, the CDR3 is TGCGCCAGCAGCTTGGGTTTTGTGGGAGGGCAATCGAACTACAATGAGCAGTTCTTC. This encodes CASSLGFVGGQSNYNEQFF.

The gene calls are TRBV4-2 and TRBJ2-1, with TRBD2 matching 10 bases. V lost 3 bases to trimming and J lost 4 bases; unmatched junction nucleotides: 3. The CDR3 consists of 15 residues. Germline-derived CDR1 and CDR2 are LGHNA and YNFKEQ. CDR3 region: CASSHGLAAYNEQFF. The CDR3 nucleotides read TGTGCCAGCAGCCACGGACTAGCGGCTTACAATGAGCAGTTCTTC.

This clone is a singleton in its sample. This chain uses TRBV18 with TRBJ2-5; 9 nucleotides match TRBD2. The CDR3 has 16 residues. With V trimmed by 2 bases and J by 1 base, 5 bases remained unmatched. CDR1 KGHSH and CDR2 LQKENI come from the germline V gene. The CDR3 sequence is CASSPGASGAQETQYF. CDR3 bases: TGTGCCAGCTCACCAGGGGCTAGCGGGGCCCAAGAGACCCAGTACTTC. Drawing the rest from reference TRBV18 and TRBJ2-5, the complete variable domain is NAGVMQNPRHLVRRRGQEARLRCSPMKGHSHVYWYRQLPEEGLKFMVYLQKENIIDESGMPKERFSAEFPKEGPSILRIQQVVRGDSAAYFCASSPGASGAQETQYFGPGTRLLVL.

The chain links TRBV19 to TRBJ2-1, with a tentative D call TRBD2 (6 bases). V was cut by 1 base and J by 8 bases, with 15 bases left in between. Germline CDR1 is LNHDA and CDR2 is SQIVND (reference sequence). This CDR3 has 15 amino acids. CDR3 DNA sequence: TGTGCCAGTAGTATAGGGGACTTGGCGTTGGATGAGCAGTTCTTC. It yields the protein CASSIGDLALDEQFF.

This chain uses TRBV7-2 with TRBJ2-2; the D gene is possibly TRBD1 (8 bases). Trimming shortened V by 3 bases and J by 5 bases, and 16 bases separated the two germline ends. From germline, CDR1 is SGHTA and CDR2 FQGNSA. The CDR3 is 16 amino acids. This chain's CDR3 is CASSFRTGRETGELFF. In DNA form, the CDR3 reads TGTGCCAGCAGCTTCCGGACAGGGAGGGAAACCGGGGAGCTGTTTTTT.

The chain recombines TRBV6-5 with TRBJ2-7; 12 positions agree with TRBD1. This CDR3 comprises 14 residues. CDR1 is MNHEY, CDR2 SVGAGI, per germline. V gave up 6 bases and J gave up 7 bases; unmatched junction bases: 7. This chain's CDR3 is CASRRGQGAGEQYF. The DNA of the CDR3 is TGTGCCAGCAGACGGGGACAGGGGGCAGGTGAGCAGTACTTC.

The V gene is TRBV14, the J gene TRBJ2-2; D may be TRBD2 (6 bases). The CDR3 totals 15 residues. Looked up from germline, CDR1 is SGHDN and CDR2 is FVKESK. Trimming stripped 4 bases from V and 5 bases from J, with 14 bases between. CDR3 nucleotides: TGTGCCAGCAGCCCCTTAGGAGGGAGAACCGGGGAGCTGTTTTTT. This encodes CASSPLGGRTGELFF.

With respect to this clone: Other DNA sequences in this sample translate to the same CDR3. This rearrangement joins TRBV7-8 to TRBJ2-7; 11 bases are shared with TRBD2. There are 14 residues in the CDR3. The germline V gene has CDR1 SGHVS and CDR2 FQNEAQ. After removal of 3 bases from V and 2 bases from J, the junction contained 0 bases not matched to a gene. CDR3 DNA: TGTGCCAGCAGCTTGGGACTAGCGGCCTACGAGCAGTACTTC. Translating it yields CASSLGLAAYEQYF.

CDR3 sequence: CSVEDGGNYGYTF. CDR3 coding DNA: TGCAGCGTTGAAGACGGCGGGAACTATGGCTACACCTTC. V and J are TRBV29-1 and TRBJ1-2, with D unclear. In germline, CDR1 is SQVTM, CDR2 ANQGSEA. The CDR3 length is 13 residues. V was cut by 0 bases and J by 2 bases, with 7 bases left in between.

V is TRBV27 and J is TRBJ2-1; 10 nucleotides line up with TRBD2. This CDR3 has 15 residues. CDR1 MNHEY and CDR2 SMNVEV come from the germline V gene (reference sequence). Unmatched junction bases numbered 11, after V lost 5 bases and J lost 10 bases. CDR3 coding DNA: TGTGCCAGCAGTCCCTTCCCGCTAGCGGGAGAGGAGCAGTTCTTC. Translated, it gives CASSPFPLAGEEQFF.

V and J are TRBV10-1 and TRBJ2-3; D is undetermined. Germline V gene lookup returns CDR1 WNHNN and CDR2 SYGVQD (reference sequence). CDR3 length: 14 residues. V lost 6 bases and J 2 bases, leaving 12 bases between the germline ends. The CDR3 nucleotides are TGCGCCAGCAGCGCAGTTTACCCCACAGATACGCAGTATTTT. Its translation is CASSAVYPTDTQYF.

With regard to this clone: Relative to the germline gene, one junction end is altered; a read error may explain this. The chain has TRBV7-4 and TRBJ2-4; tentative D call: TRBD2 (5 bases). This CDR3 has 14 amino acids. From germline, CDR1 is SGHVT and CDR2 SQSDAQ. CDR3 sequence reads: CDFGRGAAKNIQYF. The CDR3 coding sequence is TGCGACTTTGGACGGGGAGCGGCCAAAAACATTCAGTACTTC.

The J gene is TRBJ1-2, the V gene TRBV10-3; unclear D gene. Germline CDR1 reads ENHRY; CDR2 reads SYGVKD. V shed 4 bases and J shed 3 bases, with 9 bases lying between them. The CDR3 runs to 13 residues. CDR3 residues: CAISALGDYGYTF. The CDR3 region has the DNA TGTGCCATCAGTGCGCTTGGGGACTATGGCTACACCTTC.

V is TRBV6-4 and J is TRBJ2-3; D call uncertain. V gave up 8 bases and J gave up 1 base, with 10 bases separating them. The germline CDR1 and CDR2 sequences are MRHNA and SNTAGT. The CDR3 spans 13 residues. The chain's CDR3 is CASSRERTDTQYF. CDR3 in DNA: TGTGCCAGCTCAAGGGAACGCACAGATACGCAGTATTTT.

The chain carries TRBV5-6 and TRBJ2-3, with 13 bases matching TRBD2. The CDR3 has 16 residues. The germline CDR1 and CDR2 sequences are SGHDT and YYEEEE. Losses at the gene ends were 4 bases for V and 0 bases for J; bases not matched to a gene: 2. The CDR3 reads CASSPTSGRSTDTQYF. As DNA, the CDR3 is TGTGCCAGCAGCCCGACTAGCGGGAGGAGCACAGATACGCAGTATTTT.

This chain links TRBV29-1 with TRBJ2-3; D gene ambiguous. The length of the CDR3 is 11 residues. V dropped 6 bases and J dropped 12 bases, with 16 bases sitting between them. CDR1 and CDR2 from the germline V gene are SQVTM and ANQGSEA. The CDR3, as DNA: TGCAGCGTCCCGTTGGTAGGTGTTCAGTATTTT. It encodes CSVPLVGVQYF.

The chain employs TRBV6-1 and TRBJ1-2; D possibly corresponds to TRBD1 (5 bases). CDR1 is MNHNS and CDR2 is SASEGT in the germline V gene. The CDR3 runs 13 residues. V lost 3 bases and J lost 7, with 12 bases in between. CDR3 region: CASSERGAGGYTF. The CDR3 DNA sequence: TGTGCCAGCAGTGAGAGGGGAGCGGGTGGCTACACCTTC.

This chain uses TRBV6-5 with TRBJ2-7; tentative D call: TRBD2 (5 bases). V was pared by 6 bases and J by 0 bases, with 12 bases between. This CDR3 spans 14 amino acids. Germline V gene data show CDR1 as MNHEY and CDR2 as SVGAGI. CDR3 residues: CASRGSGRSYEQYF. The CDR3 DNA follows: TGTGCCAGCAGGGGAAGCGGCCGCTCCTACGAGCAGTACTTC.

As regards this clone: One junction end disagrees with the germline gene, perhaps due to a read error. The V call is TRBV7-7, the J call TRBJ2-2; 10 bases align to TRBD2. This CDR3 is 15 amino acids long. Germline V CDR1 and CDR2: SSHAT, FNYEAQ (reference sequence). The CDR3 region is CASSWTSGNTGELFF. Here the CDR3 DNA reads TGTGCTAGCAGCTGGACTAGCGGGAACACCGGGGAGCTGTTTTTT.

This chain uses TRBV19 with TRBJ1-2, with D perhaps matching TRBD1 (5 bases). The germline CDR1 and CDR2 sequences are LNHDA and SQIVND (reference sequence). Trimming pared 7 bases from V and 8 bases from J, leaving 14 bases between. The CDR3 spans 12 residues. CDR3 coding DNA: TGTGCCAGTATGTCCTTCCCAGGGGGCTACACCTTC. Translation: CASMSFPGGYTF.

The rearrangement uses TRBV4-1 and TRBJ2-7; 13 nucleotides line up with TRBD2. Germline CDR1 MGHRA, CDR2 YSYEKL. Trimming took 3 bases from V and 4 from J; bases not matched to a gene: 9. This CDR3 comprises 17 residues. CDR3 DNA: TGCGCCAGCAGCCATCCCCGGACTAGCGGGAGTACATACGAGCAGTACTTC. It translates to CASSHPRTSGSTYEQYF.

The chain uses TRBV28 and TRBJ2-1; 13 bases map to TRBD2. The CDR3 extends over 18 amino acids. Germline assignment: CDR1 MDHEN and CDR2 SYDVKM. V gave up 4 bases and J gave up 0 bases; unmatched junction bases: 6. Here the CDR3 reads CASSSRTSGRNSYNEQFF. The CDR3 nucleotides are TGTGCCAGCAGTTCCCGGACTAGCGGGAGAAACTCCTACAATGAGCAGTTCTTC.

The V gene is TRBV30, the J gene TRBJ2-7; D perhaps matches TRBD2 (5 bases). Germline-derived CDR1 and CDR2 are GTSNPN and SVGIG (reference sequence). The CDR3 consists of 14 residues. V gave up 7 bases and J gave up 3 bases, with 19 bases separating them. The CDR3 reads CASDTNPSGYEQYF. CDR3 DNA: TGTGCCTCTGATACAAACCCGAGCGGCTACGAGCAGTACTTC.

V is TRBV7-8 and J is TRBJ2-7; 7 nucleotides match TRBD2. The germline gives CDR1 SGHVS, CDR2 FQNEAQ. The CDR3 runs to 16 residues. The trim removed 0 bases at V and 4 bases at J, leaving 9 bases unmatched. CDR3 protein: CASSLASREKRYEQYF. Here the CDR3 DNA reads TGTGCCAGCAGCTTAGCCTCGCGGGAGAAGAGGTACGAGCAGTACTTC.

V usage is TRBV6-5 and J usage is TRBJ2-4; TRBD2 is a possible D gene (5 bases). CDR1 is MNHEY and CDR2 is SVGAGI in the germline V gene. This CDR3 is built from 14 residues. V was pared by 6 bases and J by 8 bases, with 17 bases between. The chain's CDR3 is CASSRRLDGDIQYF. CDR3 nucleotides: TGTGCCAGCAGCCGCAGACTGGACGGGGACATTCAGTACTTC.